Below, 8 T cell receptor beta chains from the same sample are listed, as sequenced in a study of Ad26.COV2.S vaccination and SARS-CoV-2 variants. The method was immunoSEQ multiplex PCR; TCRdb's version includes in-frame clones alone and lacks a portion of them. The sample gives some 340,000 clones, about 85% of which show up once; 2.1% is in the top ten. Indicated treatment: about 20 received Ad26.COV2.S at low or high dose, single or two shots; several received placebo; per-sample allocation not given. Day 63 after the first vaccine or placebo injection was the time point for sampling. The material sequenced was peripheral blood, taken in a trial of Ad26.COV2.S vaccine versus placebo. All receptors come from a person between 18 and 65 years old who received the Ad26.COV2.S COVID-19 vaccine or a placebo.

The rearrangement uses TRBV3-1 (or the pseudogene TRBV3-2) and TRBJ2-7; unclear D gene. Trimming left V 3 bases short and J 8 bases short, with 11 bases between. Germline CDR1 LGHDT, CDR2 YNNKEL (reference sequence). CDR3 size: 12 residues. The CDR3 DNA reads as TGTGCCAGCAGCCAGGGCGAAGGCCAGCAGTACTTC. It translates to CASSQGEGQQYF.

The sample holds a few counts of this clone. The same CDR3 arises from other DNA sequences in this sample as well. The chain couples TRBV18 to TRBJ1-2; perhaps TRBD1 as D (5 bases). Germline assignment: CDR1 KGHSH and CDR2 LQKENI. This CDR3 has 13 amino acids. The germline V and J ends were trimmed by 3 bases and 1 base, with 6 bases remaining between them. The CDR3 nucleotides are TGTGCCAGCTCACCCGACAGTAACTATGGCTACACCTTC. Its translation: CASSPDSNYGYTF.

V is TRBV6-5 and J is TRBJ2-5; the D gene is possibly TRBD2 (6 bases). Germline CDR1 reads MNHEY; CDR2 reads SVGAGI. This CDR3 region has 14 residues. Trimming cost V 2 bases and J 5 bases, with 12 bases left between them. The CDR3 here is CASSYQAAGETQYF. In DNA form, the CDR3 reads TGTGCCAGCAGTTACCAGGCCGCGGGGGAGACCCAGTACTTC.

There are a few counts of this clone. J is TRBJ1-1 and V is TRBV2; 11 bases align to TRBD1. V was clipped by 5 bases and J by 3 bases; unmatched bases: 11. CDR1 and CDR2 from the germline V gene are SNHLY and FYNNEI. This CDR3 contains 17 residues. In DNA, the CDR3 is TGTGCCAGCAGTTCCCGCCTGGACAGGGGGCTTTACACTGAAGCTTTCTTT. Translation gives CASSSRLDRGLYTEAFF.

This rearrangement joins TRBV2 to TRBJ1-1; D is unclear. From germline, CDR1 is SNHLY and CDR2 FYNNEI. This CDR3 region has 12 residues. Between the trimmed V and J ends, which lost 7 bases and 4 bases, there was a span of 10 bases. In DNA, the CDR3 is TGTGCCAGCACGGGAGCGGGCACTGAAGCTTTCTTT. Protein product: CASTGAGTEAFF.

The chain joins TRBV12-3 or TRBV12-4 to TRBJ2-5, with D hard to call. This CDR3 is 12 amino acids long. With 6 bases removed from V and 4 bases from J, the gap between germline ends came to 9 bases. CDR3 residues: CASSPSGETQYF. CDR3 sequence (DNA): TGTGCCAGCAGCCCCTCGGGAGAGACCCAGTACTTC.

V is TRBV6-5 and J is TRBJ1-3; D remains unclear. Germline CDR1 is MNHEY and CDR2 is SVGAGI. Trimming took off 0 bases at V and 0 bases at J, with 9 bases between the two ends. This CDR3 has 16 amino acids. The CDR3 DNA is TGTGCCAGCAGTTACTCCGGACTGCACTCTGGAAACACCATATATTTT. Protein sequence: CASSYSGLHSGNTIYF.

The chain employs TRBV4-2 and TRBJ2-7, with unresolved D. This CDR3 is built from 14 residues. Germline V gene sequence: CDR1 LGHNA, CDR2 YNFKEQ. Trimming shortened V by 0 bases and J by 1 base, and 7 bases separated the two germline ends. The CDR3 nucleotides read TGTGCCAGCAGCCAAGATCCTCAGTCCTACGAGCAGTACTTC. It translates to CASSQDPQSYEQYF.